This T cell receptor (beta chain) appears in the sequencing data of a study of CD8 T cells in ankylosing spondylitis. Study outcomes and limitations: In ankylosing spondylitis patients, matched synovial fluid reportedly showed significant enrichment of disease-linked clones. Blood of patients with ankylosing spondylitis appeared to be characterized by a TCR beta motif of eight highly homologous variants.

Quantitative molecular-barcoded 5'-RACE generated the TCR beta libraries. From the 5' RACE reads, TCRdb called clonotypes with MiXCR, one entry per CDR3 protein. The table has 300,000 to 350,000 distinct CDR3 sequences, roughly 20% seen once. The CDR3 is 13 amino acids. V lost 7 bases, J lost 2 bases, and 12 bases lay in between. Germline V gene data show CDR1 as MDHEN and CDR2 as SYDVKM. Only a few counts were recorded for this clonotype. Its matching antigen is unknown. The clonotype originates from a female donor with ankylosing spondylitis or in good health (not recorded which). The V gene is TRBV28, the J gene TRBJ2-7, with D perhaps TRBD2 (6 bases). Sequenced sample: blood, either unsorted or a sorted T cell fraction (not recorded which). In DNA, the CDR3 is TGTGCCAGCACTTTGGCGGGACCCTACGAGCAGTACTTC. This sequence encodes CASTLAGPYEQYF.